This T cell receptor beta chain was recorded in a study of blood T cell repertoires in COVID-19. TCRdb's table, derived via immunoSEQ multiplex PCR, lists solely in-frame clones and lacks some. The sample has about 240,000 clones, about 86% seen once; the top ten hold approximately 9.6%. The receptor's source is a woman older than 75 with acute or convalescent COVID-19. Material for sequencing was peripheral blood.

The CDR3 sequence is CASSDRGGSSYNEQFF. In nucleotides, the CDR3 is TGTGCCAGCAGTGACCGGGGGGGGAGCTCCTACAATGAGCAGTTCTTC. The chain employs TRBV2 and TRBJ2-1; the match to TRBD2 covers 8 bases. J gave up 0 bases and V 3 bases, and 4 bases lay outside the gene matches. The CDR3 length is 16 residues. Germline V lookup: CDR1 SNHLY, CDR2 FYNNEI. Variable domain in full (rest from reference TRBV2 and TRBJ2-1): EPEVTQTPSHQVTQMGQEVILRCVPISNHLYFYWYRQILGQKVEFLVSFYNNEISEKSEIFDDQFSVERPDGSNFTLKIRSTKLEDSAMYFCASSDRGGSSYNEQFFGPGTRLTVL.